The rows below give T cell receptor beta chains drawn from one sample of a study of blood T cell repertoires in COVID-19. Clones were read by immunoSEQ multiplex PCR, and TCRdb kept only the in-frame ones, dropping some. The sample consists of roughly 120,000 clones, about two thirds of them appearing once. The sample taken for sequencing was peripheral blood. The receptor source for this set is a human donor with acute or convalescent COVID-19. The donor label of this sample is uncertain. The CDR3 runs from the conserved cysteine through the conserved F or W. Fields, in order: D gene, V gene, clone size, J gene, CDR3 protein, CDR3 DNA. D genes are given only for firm matches. Clone size is not always given. Where it is, it says once, few, many or a class for expanded clones.

.,TRBV5-6,.,TRBJ2-1,CASSFRGEFYNEQFF,TGTGCCAGCAGCTTCCGAGGAGAATTTTACAATGAGCAGTTCTTC
.,TRBV30,.,TRBJ1-1,CAWSWQGNTEAFF,TGTGCCTGGAGTTGGCAGGGGAACACTGAAGCTTTCTTT
.,TRBV2,.,TRBJ1-6,CASSWAGTKNSPLHF,TGTGCCAGCAGTTGGGCTGGGACAAAAAATTCACCCCTCCACTTT
.,TRBV18,.,TRBJ1-2,CASSQLGGTAANYGYTF,TGTGCCAGCTCACAACTGGGGGGGACGGCAGCTAACTATGGCTACACCTTC
TRBD1,TRBV5-1,.,TRBJ1-2,CASSRTGDLYGYTF,TGCGCCAGCAGCCGGACAGGGGACCTCTATGGCTACACCTTC
TRBD2,TRBV4-2,.,TRBJ2-3,CASSQGETSGGTDTQYF,TGTGCCAGCAGCCAAGGGGAGACTAGCGGGGGGACAGATACGCAGTATTTT
TRBD1,TRBV6-5,.,TRBJ1-2,CASNSGGGYTF,TGTGCCAGCAATTCAGGGGGTGGCTACACCTTC
.,TRBV3-1/TRBV3-2,.,TRBJ2-3,CASSPQPYPTDTQYF,TGTGCCAGCAGCCCTCAACCCTACCCCACAGATACGCAGTATTTT
TRBD1,TRBV24-1,.,TRBJ1-2,CATSEGTGGVDGYTF,TGTGCCACCAGTGAGGGGACAGGGGGCGTCGATGGCTACACCTTC
TRBD2,TRBV2,once,TRBJ2-1,CASSDERGVVNEQFF,TGTGCCAGCAGTGACGAGCGGGGGGTAGTTAATGAGCAGTTCTTC
TRBD2,TRBV2,few,TRBJ2-5,CASSEIAGAQETQYF,TGTGCCAGCAGTGAAATAGCGGGGGCCCAAGAGACCCAGTACTTC
TRBD1,TRBV19,.,TRBJ2-6,CASSRQGTYSGANVLTF,TGTGCCAGTAGCCGACAGGGGACTTACTCTGGGGCCAACGTCCTGACTTTC
.,TRBV28,.,TRBJ1-6,CASLQGNSPLHF,TGTGCCAGCCTTCAGGGGAATTCACCCCTCCACTTT
.,TRBV4-1,many,TRBJ2-7,CASSQVIVLRDRALEQYF,TGCGCCAGCAGCCAGGTCATAGTTCTCCGGGATCGTGCTCTGGAGCAGTACTTC
TRBD2,TRBV5-4,.,TRBJ2-6,CASSPGDRDYHSGANVLTF,TGTGCCAGCAGCCCTGGGGATCGGGACTACCACTCTGGGGCCAACGTCCTGACTTTC
TRBD1,TRBV12-3/TRBV12-4,.,TRBJ1-2,CASSFTGVGYTF,TGTGCCAGCAGTTTTACAGGGGTGGGCTACACCTTC
TRBD1,TRBV7-3,.,TRBJ1-2,CASSGTGGNYGYTF,TGTGCCAGCAGCGGGACAGGGGGCAACTATGGCTACACCTTC
TRBD1,TRBV4-1,few,TRBJ1-5,CASDRDRGWNQPQHF,TGCGCCAGCGACCGGGACAGGGGATGGAATCAGCCCCAGCATTTT
TRBD1,TRBV13,.,TRBJ1-2,CASSLTGGYGYTF,TGTGCCAGCAGCTTGACAGGGGGCTATGGCTACACCTTC
TRBD1,TRBV18,few,TRBJ2-1,CASSPGQANNEQFF,TGTGCCAGCTCCCCGGGACAGGCAAACAATGAGCAGTTCTTC
.,TRBV30,.,TRBJ1-1,CAWSVRGDTEAFF,TGTGCCTGGAGTGTACGGGGTGACACTGAAGCTTTCTTT
.,TRBV10-2,.,TRBJ1-5,CASSEFRDSNQPQHF,TGCGCCAGCAGTGAATTCAGGGATAGCAATCAGCCCCAGCATTTT
TRBD2,TRBV7-2,.,TRBJ2-3,CASSLRTSGRTDTQYF,TGTGCCAGCAGCTTAAGGACTAGCGGGAGGACAGATACGCAGTATTTT
.,TRBV21-1,medium-sized,TRBJ1-6,CASSKDDRESSPLHF,TGTGCCAGCAGCAAAGATGACAGGGAAAGTTCACCCCTCCACTTT
TRBD2,TRBV5-1,.,TRBJ2-3,CASSLFTPTRGGTRTDTQYF,TGCGCCAGCAGCTTGTTTACTCCAACTCGCGGGGGTACTCGCACAGATACGCAGTATTTT
.,TRBV30,.,TRBJ1-2,CAWSVPYRGLYGYTF,TGTGCCTGGAGTGTACCGTATAGGGGACTCTATGGCTACACCTTC
.,TRBV2,once,TRBJ1-5,CASSEQRGGDQPQHF,TGTGCCAGCAGTGAACAGAGAGGGGGAGATCAGCCCCAGCATTTT
TRBD1,TRBV7-3,.,TRBJ1-1,CASSPTGGTEAFF,TGTGCCAGCAGCCCCACAGGGGGGACTGAAGCTTTCTTT
.,TRBV7-2,.,TRBJ2-3,CASSDGPTDTQYF,TGTGCCAGCAGCGATGGGCCGACGGATACGCAGTATTTT
.,TRBV6-6,.,TRBJ2-5,CASSYGQGRGETQYF,TGTGCCAGCAGTTACGGCCAGGGTCGTGGGGAGACCCAGTACTTC
TRBD1,TRBV11-2,.,TRBJ1-6,CASSLVLGYRGQRSSPLHF,TGTGCCAGCAGCTTAGTACTCGGCTACAGGGGGCAAAGGAGTTCACCCCTCCACTTT
TRBD1,TRBV6-5,.,TRBJ1-2,CASSRQGFDYGYTF,TGTGCCAGCAGTCGACAGGGCTTCGACTATGGCTACACCTTC
.,TRBV3-1/TRBV3-2,.,TRBJ1-5,CASSQARTENNQPQHF,TGTGCCAGCAGCCAAGCCCGAACAGAAAATAATCAGCCCCAGCATTTT
TRBD1,TRBV5-1,.,TRBJ2-1,CASSLVWTGARNEQFF,TGCGCCAGCAGCTTGGTTTGGACAGGGGCTAGAAATGAGCAGTTCTTC
.,TRBV7-2,once,TRBJ1-3,CASSLGQTGNTIYF,TGTGCCAGCAGCTTAGGGCAGACTGGAAACACCATATATTTT
TRBD1,TRBV29-1,.,TRBJ1-1,CSVGRPGQLEAFF,TGCAGCGTTGGGCGCCCGGGACAGCTTGAAGCTTTCTTT
.,TRBV5-1,.,TRBJ1-3,CASSLGLTGSGNTIYF,TGCGCCAGCAGCTTGGGTTTGACTGGCTCTGGAAACACCATATATTTT
.,TRBV6-1,.,TRBJ1-1,CASSEVGREGAEAFF,TGTGCCAGCAGTGAAGTTGGTAGGGAAGGGGCTGAAGCTTTCTTT
.,TRBV5-1,few,TRBJ2-7,CASSQQGLEQYF,TGCGCCAGCAGCCAACAGGGTCTCGAGCAGTACTTC
.,TRBV19,.,TRBJ2-3,CASSMVIATDTQYF,TGTGCCAGTAGTATGGTAATAGCGACAGATACGCAGTATTTT
.,TRBV27,.,TRBJ2-5,CASSSVGAGQETQYF,TGTGCCAGCAGTTCCGTGGGGGCGGGCCAAGAGACCCAGTACTTC
.,TRBV3-1/TRBV3-2,many,TRBJ2-3,CASSHSGADTQYF,TGTGCCAGCAGTCACTCCGGGGCAGATACGCAGTATTTT
TRBD1,TRBV5-1,.,TRBJ1-2,CASSPREGAGYGYTF,TGCGCCAGCAGCCCTCGGGAGGGGGCAGGCTATGGCTACACCTTC